This T cell receptor beta chain derives from a study of blood T cell repertoires in COVID-19. Study-wide context: T cells, B-cell-depleted T cells, or PBMCs provided the cDNA or gDNA that served as material.

Per the original methods: Amplifying reference gene primers gave estimates of nucleated cell counts. Assay: immunoSEQ multiplex PCR; the TCRdb copy retains only in-frame clones and omits some. V and J calls and clone size follow that table, whereas D and trimming were derived from the DNA. The sample holds roughly 260,000 clones, around 87% seen once. The CDR3 extends over 14 amino acids. With 3 bases clipped from V and 6 bases from J, the junction kept 8 bases outside the gene matches. CDR1 SGHNT and CDR2 YYREEE come from the germline V gene (reference sequence). Sequencing was performed on peripheral blood. The sequence came from a woman aged 45-65 years with acute or convalescent COVID-19. This rearrangement joins TRBV5-4 to TRBJ1-1; 7 positions agree with TRBD1. The CDR3 bases are TGTGCCAGCAGCTCACAGGGGTTGCACTCTGAAGCTTTCTTT. Its protein product is CASSSQGLHSEAFF.